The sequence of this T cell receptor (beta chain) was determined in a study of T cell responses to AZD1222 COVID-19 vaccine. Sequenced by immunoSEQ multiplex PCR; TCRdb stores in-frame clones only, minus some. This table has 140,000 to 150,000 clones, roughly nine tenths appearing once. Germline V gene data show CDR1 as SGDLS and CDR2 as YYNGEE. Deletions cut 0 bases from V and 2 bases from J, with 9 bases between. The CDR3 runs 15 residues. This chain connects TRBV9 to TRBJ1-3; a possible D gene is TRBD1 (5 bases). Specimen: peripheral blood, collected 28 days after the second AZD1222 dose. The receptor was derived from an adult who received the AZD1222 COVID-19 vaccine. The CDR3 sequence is CASSVGGSPGNTIYF. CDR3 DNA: TGTGCCAGCAGCGTAGGGGGCAGCCCTGGAAACACCATATATTTT.